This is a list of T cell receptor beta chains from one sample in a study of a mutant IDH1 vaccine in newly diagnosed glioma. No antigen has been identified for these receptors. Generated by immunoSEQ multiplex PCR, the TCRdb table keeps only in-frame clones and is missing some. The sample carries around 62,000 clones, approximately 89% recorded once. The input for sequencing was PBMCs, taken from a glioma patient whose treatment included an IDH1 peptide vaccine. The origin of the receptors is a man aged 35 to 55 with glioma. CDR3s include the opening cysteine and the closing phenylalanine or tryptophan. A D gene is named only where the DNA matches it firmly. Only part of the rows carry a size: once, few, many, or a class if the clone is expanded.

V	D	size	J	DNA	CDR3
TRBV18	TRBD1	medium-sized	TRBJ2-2	TGTGCCAGCTCACCACCGACGACAGGGCGGGCCGGGGAGCTGTTTTTT	CASSPPTTGRAGELFF
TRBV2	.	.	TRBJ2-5	TGTGCCAGCATCTTCCCGACGGGTGAGCAGTACTTC	CASIFPTGEQYF
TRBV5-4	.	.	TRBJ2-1	TGTGCCAGCGGTCGCAATGAGCAGTTCTTC	CASGRNEQFF
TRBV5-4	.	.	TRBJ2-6	TGTGCCAGCAGCTTGGAAAGGGGGGCTTGGGCCAACGTCCTGACTTTC	CASSLERGAWANVLTF
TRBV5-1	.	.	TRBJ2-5	TGCGCCAGCAGCTTTACCGCTGACCAAGAGACCCAGTACTTC	CASSFTADQETQYF
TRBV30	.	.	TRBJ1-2	TGTGCCTGGAGCCCCTCGGGGGAGGGGACCTCCTATGGCTACACCTTC	CAWSPSGEGTSYGYTF
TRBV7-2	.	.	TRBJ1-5	TGTGCCAGCAGCTTAGTAGTAGGCAATCAGCCCCAGCATTTT	CASSLVVGNQPQHF
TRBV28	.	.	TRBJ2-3	TGTGCCAGCAGCCCCAGATGGGGGCCCAACACAGATACGCAGTATTTT	CASSPRWGPNTDTQYF
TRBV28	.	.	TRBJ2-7	TGTGCCAGCAGTTTAGTCCAGACTTACGAGCAGTACTTC	CASSLVQTYEQYF
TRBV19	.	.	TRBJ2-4	TGTGCCAGTAGTATTCCGAGCGTCGGGGCCAAAAACATTCAGTACTTC	CASSIPSVGAKNIQYF
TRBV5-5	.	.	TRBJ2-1	TGTGCCAGCAGCTTGTGGAGTGAGCAGTTCTTC	CASSLWSEQFF
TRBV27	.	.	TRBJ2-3	TGTGCCAGCAGGCCGGGAAGCACAGATACGCAGTATTTT	CASRPGSTDTQYF
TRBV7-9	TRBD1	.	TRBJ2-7	TGTGCCAGCAGCCGGACAGGGGGTAGGGAGCAGTACTTC	CASSRTGGREQYF
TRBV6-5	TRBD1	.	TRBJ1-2	TGTGCCAGCAGATACTCGACAGGGTGGTATGGCTACACCTTC	CASRYSTGWYGYTF
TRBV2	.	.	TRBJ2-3	TGTGCCAGCAGTGACCAGACTAGGACCTACACAGATACGCAGTATTTT	CASSDQTRTYTDTQYF
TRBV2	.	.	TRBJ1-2	TGTGCCAGCAGTGGGGGGAGGGTGGATGGCTACACCTTC	CASSGGRVDGYTF
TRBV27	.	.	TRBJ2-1	TGTGCCAGCCATCCCCGTGTCAGCTCCTACAATGAGCAGTTCTTC	CASHPRVSSYNEQFF
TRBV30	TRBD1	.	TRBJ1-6	TGTGCCTGGAGTGGCGGACAGGCTAATTCACCCCTCCACTTT	CAWSGGQANSPLHF
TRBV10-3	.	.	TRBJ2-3	TGTGCCATCAGTGAGGAAGACACAGATACGCAGTATTTT	CAISEEDTDTQYF
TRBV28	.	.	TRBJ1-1	TGTGCCAGCAGCCAACAGGTAAACACTGAAGCTTTCTTT	CASSQQVNTEAFF
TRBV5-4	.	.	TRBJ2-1	TGTGCCAGCAGCTCGTTGGGGGGAGAGCAGTTCTTC	CASSSLGGEQFF
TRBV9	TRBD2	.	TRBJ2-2	TGTGCCAGCTCAATAACTAGCGCCGGGGAGCTGTTTTTT	CASSITSAGELFF
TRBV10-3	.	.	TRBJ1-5	TGTGCCATCAGTGAGTCAGGAGTTAGCAATCAGCCCCAGCATTTT	CAISESGVSNQPQHF